This T cell receptor (beta chain) is from a study of T cell repertoires in cytomegalovirus infection. MiXCR, run by TCRdb on the reads, gives a single entry per CDR3 protein. The data show roughly 920,000 distinct CDR3 sequences, approximately 32% seen once. This CDR3 comprises 13 residues. Germline V CDR1 and CDR2: LNHDA, SQIVND (reference sequence). Trimming removed 10 bases from V and 5 bases from J, with 17 bases in between. As regards this clonotype: Its target is not known.

Here the sequenced sample was cultured CD8+ T cells from PBMCs, taken from culture after CMV antigen stimulation. The TCR sequence derives from a human donor in good health (CMV status not recorded). Some clones in this sample may be carry-over from other donors' samples. The chain couples TRBV19 to TRBJ2-5; TRBD2 is a possible D gene (6 bases). The CDR3 loop is CATNAGRGETQYF. The CDR3, as DNA: TGTGCCACCAACGCGGGGCGCGGTGAGACCCAGTACTTC.